The present T cell receptor (beta chain) was sequenced within a study of shared clonotypes between healthy human individuals. At deep level, the assay was performed. TCRdb keeps only in-frame clones here, not all; method: immunoSEQ multiplex PCR. The profile covers approximately 2.1 million clones, with 85% to 95% appearing a single time and roughly 0.36% taken by the ten largest. Worth noting for this clone: Additional DNA sequences in this sample encode the identical CDR3.

All donors qualified as healthy HIV-negative adults and had experienced no recent acute infections or vaccinations. Only Caucasian adults living in Nashville, Tennessee made up the donor group. The sequencing sample was made of naive CD4+ T cells from PBMCs. Subset of the sample: CD45RA+ positively selected. The origin of this receptor is a man younger than 35 in good health. Some clones in this sample may be carry-over from other donors' samples.

The DNA of the CDR3 is TGCGCCAGCAGCCTCGGTGGGGACTATGGCTACACCTTC. Protein product: CASSLGGDYGYTF. The chain uses TRBV5-1 and TRBJ1-2, with D uncertain. The V end was cut by 4 bases, the J end by 3 bases, with 10 bases between. Germline CDR1 reads SGHRS; CDR2 reads YFSETQ. The CDR3 runs 13 residues.